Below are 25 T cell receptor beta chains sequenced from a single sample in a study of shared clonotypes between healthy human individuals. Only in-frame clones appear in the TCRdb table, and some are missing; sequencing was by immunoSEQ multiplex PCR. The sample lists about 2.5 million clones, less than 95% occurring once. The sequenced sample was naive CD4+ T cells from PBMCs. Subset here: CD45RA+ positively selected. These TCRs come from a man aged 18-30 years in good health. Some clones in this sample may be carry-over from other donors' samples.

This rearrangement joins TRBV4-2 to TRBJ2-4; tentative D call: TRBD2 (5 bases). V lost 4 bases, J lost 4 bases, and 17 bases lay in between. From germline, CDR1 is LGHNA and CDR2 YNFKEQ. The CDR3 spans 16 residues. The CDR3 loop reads CASSPPLGSGKNIQYF. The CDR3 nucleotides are TGTGCCAGCAGCCCCCCGTTGGGGAGCGGAAAAAACATTCAGTACTTC.

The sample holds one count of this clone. CDR3 sequence reads: CASSGTGGRQPQHF. DNA of the CDR3: TGTGCCAGTAGTGGGACAGGGGGCAGACAGCCCCAGCATTTT. The V gene is TRBV19, the J gene TRBJ1-5, with TRBD1 identical over 12 bases. Germline trimming cut 5 bases from V and 7 bases from J; bases unmatched to any gene: 3. The length of the CDR3 is 14 residues. CDR1 LNHDA and CDR2 SQIVND come from the germline V gene (reference sequence). Full variable domain (remainder filled in from reference TRBV19 and TRBJ1-5): DGGITQSPKYLFRKEGQNVTLSCEQNLNHDAMYWYRQDPGQGLRLIYYSQIVNDFQKGDIAEGYSVSREKKESFPLTVTSAQKNPTAFYLCASSGTGGRQPQHFGDGTRLSIL.

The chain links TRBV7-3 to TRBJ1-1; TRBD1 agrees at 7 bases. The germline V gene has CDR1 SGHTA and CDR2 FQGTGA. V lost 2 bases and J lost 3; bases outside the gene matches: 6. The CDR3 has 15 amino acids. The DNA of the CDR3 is TGTGCCAGCAGCTTAGCCAGGGGGGGCTACACTGAAGCTTTCTTT. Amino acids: CASSLARGGYTEAFF.

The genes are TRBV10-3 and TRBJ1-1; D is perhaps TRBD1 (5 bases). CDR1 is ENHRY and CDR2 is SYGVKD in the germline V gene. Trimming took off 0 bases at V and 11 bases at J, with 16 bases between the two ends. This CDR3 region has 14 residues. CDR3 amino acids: CAISESGGAGRAFF. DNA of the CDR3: TGTGCCATCAGTGAGTCGGGCGGTGCAGGGAGGGCTTTCTTT.

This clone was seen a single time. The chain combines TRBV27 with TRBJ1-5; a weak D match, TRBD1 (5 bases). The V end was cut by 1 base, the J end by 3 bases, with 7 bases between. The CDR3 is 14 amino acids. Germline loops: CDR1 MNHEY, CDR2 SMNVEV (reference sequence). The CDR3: CASSLFRVNQPQHF. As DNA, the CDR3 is TGTGCCAGCAGTTTATTCAGGGTCAATCAGCCCCAGCATTTT.

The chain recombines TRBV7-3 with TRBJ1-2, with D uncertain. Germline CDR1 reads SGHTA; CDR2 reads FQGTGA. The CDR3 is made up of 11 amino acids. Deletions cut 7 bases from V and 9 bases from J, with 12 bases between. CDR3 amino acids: CASTPAGSYTF. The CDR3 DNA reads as TGTGCCAGCACCCCCGCAGGCAGCTACACCTTC.

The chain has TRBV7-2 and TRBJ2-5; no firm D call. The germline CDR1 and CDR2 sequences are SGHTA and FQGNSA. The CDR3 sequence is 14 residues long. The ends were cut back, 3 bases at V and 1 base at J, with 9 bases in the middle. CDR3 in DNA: TGTGCCAGCAGCTTCGGGCGGACCCAAGAGACCCAGTACTTC. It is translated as CASSFGRTQETQYF.

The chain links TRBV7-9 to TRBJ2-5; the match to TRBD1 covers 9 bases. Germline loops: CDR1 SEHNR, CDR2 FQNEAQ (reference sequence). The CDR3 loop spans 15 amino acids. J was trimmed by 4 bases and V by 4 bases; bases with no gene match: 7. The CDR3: CASSSVQGAGETQYF. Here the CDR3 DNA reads TGTGCCAGCAGCTCTGTACAGGGGGCCGGAGAGACCCAGTACTTC.

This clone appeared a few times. The CDR3 DNA is TGTGCCAGCAGCCCCAGCGGGAGAAGATGGAATGAGCAGTTCTTC. The encoded protein is CASSPSGRRWNEQFF. The rearrangement joins TRBV11-2 to TRBJ2-1; 8 nucleotides agree with TRBD2. V lost 5 bases to trimming and J lost 7 bases; unmatched junction nucleotides: 10. Germline V gene data show CDR1 as SGHAT and CDR2 as FQNNGV. CDR3 length: 15 amino acids.

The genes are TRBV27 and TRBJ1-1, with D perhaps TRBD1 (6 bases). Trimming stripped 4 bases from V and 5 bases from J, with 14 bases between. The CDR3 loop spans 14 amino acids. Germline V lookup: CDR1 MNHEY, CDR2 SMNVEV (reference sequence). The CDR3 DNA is TGTGCCAGCAGTTGGCTGAGGGGGATGACTGAAGCTTTCTTT. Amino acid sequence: CASSWLRGMTEAFF.

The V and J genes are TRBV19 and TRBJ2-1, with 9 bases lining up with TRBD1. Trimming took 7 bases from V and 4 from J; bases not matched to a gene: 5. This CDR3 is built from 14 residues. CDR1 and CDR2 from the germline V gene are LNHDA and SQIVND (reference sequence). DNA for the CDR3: TGTGCCAGTACTCCGGGACAGGGTTACAATGAGCAGTTCTTC. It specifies CASTPGQGYNEQFF. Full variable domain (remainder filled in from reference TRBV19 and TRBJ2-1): DGGITQSPKYLFRKEGQNVTLSCEQNLNHDAMYWYRQDPGQGLRLIYYSQIVNDFQKGDIAEGYSVSREKKESFPLTVTSAQKNPTAFYLCASTPGQGYNEQFFGPGTRLTVL.

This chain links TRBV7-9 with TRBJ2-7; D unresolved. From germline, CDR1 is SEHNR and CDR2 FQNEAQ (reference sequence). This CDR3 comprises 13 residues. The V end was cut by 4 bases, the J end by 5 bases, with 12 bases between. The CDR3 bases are TGTGCCAGCAGCTCCGACGGTAGCCACGAGCAGTACTTC. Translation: CASSSDGSHEQYF.

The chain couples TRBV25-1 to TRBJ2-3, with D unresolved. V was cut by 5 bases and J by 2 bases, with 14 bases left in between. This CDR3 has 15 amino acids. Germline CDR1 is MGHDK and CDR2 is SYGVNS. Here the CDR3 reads CASSNPSDFTDTQYF. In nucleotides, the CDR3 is TGTGCCAGCAGTAACCCCTCCGACTTCACAGATACGCAGTATTTT. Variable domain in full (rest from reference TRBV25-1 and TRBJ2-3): EADIYQTPRYLVIGTGKKITLECSQTMGHDKMYWYQQDPGMELHLIHYSYGVNSTEKGDLSSESTVSRIRTEHFPLTLESARPSHTSQYLCASSNPSDFTDTQYFGPGTRLTVL.

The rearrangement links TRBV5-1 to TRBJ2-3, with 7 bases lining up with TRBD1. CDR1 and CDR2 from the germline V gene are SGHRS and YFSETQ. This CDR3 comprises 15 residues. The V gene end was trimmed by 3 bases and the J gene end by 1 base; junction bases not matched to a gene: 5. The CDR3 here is CASSSAGTGTDTQYF. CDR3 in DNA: TGCGCCAGCAGCTCGGCCGGGACAGGCACAGATACGCAGTATTTT.

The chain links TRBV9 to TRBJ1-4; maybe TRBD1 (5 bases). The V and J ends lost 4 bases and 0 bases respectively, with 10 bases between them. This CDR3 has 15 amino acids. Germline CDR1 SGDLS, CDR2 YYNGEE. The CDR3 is CASSTGRATNEKLFF. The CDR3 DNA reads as TGTGCCAGCAGCACAGGCAGGGCAACTAATGAAAAACTGTTTTTT. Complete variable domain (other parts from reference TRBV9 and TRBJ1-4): DSGVTQTPKHLITATGQRVTLRCSPRSGDLSVYWYQQSLDQGLQFLIQYYNGEERAKGNILERFSAQQFPDLHSELNLSSLELGDSALYFCASSTGRATNEKLFFGSGTQLSVL.

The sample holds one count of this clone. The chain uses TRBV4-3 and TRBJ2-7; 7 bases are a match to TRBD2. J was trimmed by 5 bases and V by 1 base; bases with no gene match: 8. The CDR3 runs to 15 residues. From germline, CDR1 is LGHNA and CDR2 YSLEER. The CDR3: CASSQGGGRGDEQYF. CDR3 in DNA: TGCGCCAGCAGCCAAGGGGGCGGGAGAGGGGACGAGCAGTACTTC.

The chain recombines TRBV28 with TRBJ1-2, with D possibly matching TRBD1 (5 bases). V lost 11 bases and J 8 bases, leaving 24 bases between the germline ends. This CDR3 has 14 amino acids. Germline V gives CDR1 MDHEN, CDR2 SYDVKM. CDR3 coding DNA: TGTGCCGGCTACACCACGGGGGACGATTACGGCTACACCTTC. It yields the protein CAGYTTGDDYGYTF.

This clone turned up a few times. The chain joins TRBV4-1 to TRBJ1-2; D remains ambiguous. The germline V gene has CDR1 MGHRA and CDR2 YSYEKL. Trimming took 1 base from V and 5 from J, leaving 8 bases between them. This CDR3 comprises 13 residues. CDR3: CASSQATDYGYTF. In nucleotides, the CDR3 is TGCGCCAGCAGCCAAGCAACAGATTATGGCTACACCTTC.

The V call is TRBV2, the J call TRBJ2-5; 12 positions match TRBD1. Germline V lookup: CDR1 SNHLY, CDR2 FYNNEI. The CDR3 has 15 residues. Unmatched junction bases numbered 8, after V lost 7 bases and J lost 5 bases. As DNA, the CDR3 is TGTGCCAGCATTGGGGACAGGGGGCGAGGGGAGACCCAGTACTTC. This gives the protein CASIGDRGRGETQYF.

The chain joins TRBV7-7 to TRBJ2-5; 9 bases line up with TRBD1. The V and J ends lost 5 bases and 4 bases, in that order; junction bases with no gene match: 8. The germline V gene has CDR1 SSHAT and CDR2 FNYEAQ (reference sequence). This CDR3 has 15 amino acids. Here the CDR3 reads CASSRTGAKGETQYF. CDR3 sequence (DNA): TGTGCCAGCAGCCGGACAGGGGCAAAGGGAGAGACCCAGTACTTC.

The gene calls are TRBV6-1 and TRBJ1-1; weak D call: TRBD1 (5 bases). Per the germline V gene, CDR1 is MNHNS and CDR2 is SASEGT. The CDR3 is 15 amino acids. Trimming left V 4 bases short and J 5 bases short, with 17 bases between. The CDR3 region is CASSGPPWGKTEAFF. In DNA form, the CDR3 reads TGTGCCAGCAGTGGCCCCCCGTGGGGCAAGACTGAAGCTTTCTTT.

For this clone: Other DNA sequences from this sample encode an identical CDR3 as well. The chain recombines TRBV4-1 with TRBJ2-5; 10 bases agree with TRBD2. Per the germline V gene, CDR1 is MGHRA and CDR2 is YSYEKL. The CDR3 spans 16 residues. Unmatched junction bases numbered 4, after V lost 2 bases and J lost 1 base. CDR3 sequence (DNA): TGCGCCAGCAGCCAACCACGGACTAGCGGCCAAGAGACCCAGTACTTC. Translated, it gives CASSQPRTSGQETQYF.

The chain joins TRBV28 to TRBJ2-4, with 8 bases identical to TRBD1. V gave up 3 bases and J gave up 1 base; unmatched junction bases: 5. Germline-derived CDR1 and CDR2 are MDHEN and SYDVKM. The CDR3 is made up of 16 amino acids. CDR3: CASSFRQGAAKNIQYF. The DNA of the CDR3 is TGTGCCAGCAGTTTTCGGCAGGGGGCCGCCAAAAACATTCAGTACTTC.

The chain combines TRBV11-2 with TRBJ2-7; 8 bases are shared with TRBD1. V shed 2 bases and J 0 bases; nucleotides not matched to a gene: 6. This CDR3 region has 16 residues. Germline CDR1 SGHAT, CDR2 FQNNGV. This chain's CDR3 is CASSLRDRHFSYEQYF. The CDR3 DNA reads TGTGCCAGCAGCTTAAGGGACAGGCATTTCTCCTACGAGCAGTACTTC.

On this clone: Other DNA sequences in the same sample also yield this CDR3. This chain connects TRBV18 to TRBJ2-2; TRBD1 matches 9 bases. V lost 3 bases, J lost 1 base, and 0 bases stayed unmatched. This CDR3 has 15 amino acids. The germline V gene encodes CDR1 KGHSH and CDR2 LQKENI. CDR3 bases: TGTGCCAGCTCACCGGGACAGGGGAACACCGGGGAGCTGTTTTTT. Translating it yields CASSPGQGNTGELFF.